This TCR beta chain emerged from a study of patients and donors after allogeneic stem cell transplantation. This CDR3 spans 15 amino acids. Germline CDR1 is MGHRA and CDR2 is YSYEKL. With 0 bases clipped from V and 6 bases from J, the junction kept 5 bases outside the gene matches. TCRdb re-derived calls from the RT-PCR reads in MiXCR, one entry per CDR3 protein. The sample consists of around 90,000 distinct CDR3 sequences, roughly 50% of them appearing once. This receptor was taken from a human donor who was either an allogeneic HSCT recipient or a stem cell or donor lymphocyte infusion donor (not recorded which). It is not recorded whose cells these are; they may come from a transplant donor. The specimen sequenced was blood, either unsorted or a sorted T cell fraction (not recorded which). The chain uses TRBV4-1 and TRBJ1-5, with TRBD1 matching over 7 bases. CDR3: CASSQEGRGAQPQHF. The DNA for the CDR3 is TGCGCCAGCAGCCAAGAGGGCAGGGGGGCTCAGCCCCAGCATTTT.